This record concerns one T cell receptor beta chain sequence. The antigen remains unidentified. The data derive from a study of sequential checkpoint blockade in melanoma. Study in general: Over 20 patients had matched tumor biopsies before treatment and at week 13 after nivolumab or ipilimumab alone.

Study-wide findings and caveats: PD-L1 staining and CD8+ counts, not mutational load, tracked tumor T-cell clonality. Patients with week-13 increases in T-cell fraction and clonality benefited about 30 times more often.

Assay used: immunoSEQ multiplex PCR; TCRdb lists only in-frame clones, some missing. The sample lists about 13,000 clones, around a quarter occurring once. V was trimmed by 3 bases and J by 9 bases, leaving 12 bases between them. The CDR3 contains 13 residues. Germline V gives CDR1 LNHDA, CDR2 SQIVND (reference sequence). The treatment was: randomized to nivolumab then ipilimumab (arm A) or the reverse (arm B). This sequence originates from a human donor with melanoma. The specimen was tumor tissue (inferred from file names), collected from a patient given nivolumab and ipilimumab in sequence. The chain couples TRBV19 to TRBJ2-1; D is unresolved. The CDR3: CASSMSHKSEQFF. CDR3 in DNA: TGTGCCAGTAGTATGTCCCACAAAAGTGAGCAGTTCTTC.